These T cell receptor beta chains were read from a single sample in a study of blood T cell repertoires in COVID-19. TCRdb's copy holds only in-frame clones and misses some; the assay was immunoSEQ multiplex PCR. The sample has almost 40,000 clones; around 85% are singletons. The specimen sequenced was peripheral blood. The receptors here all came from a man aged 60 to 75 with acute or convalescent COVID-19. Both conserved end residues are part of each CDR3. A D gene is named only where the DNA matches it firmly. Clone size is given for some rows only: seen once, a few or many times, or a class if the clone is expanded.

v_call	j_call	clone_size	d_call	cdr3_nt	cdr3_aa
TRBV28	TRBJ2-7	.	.	TGTGCCAGCAGTTTATTCTCGCGTTACGAGCAGTACTTC	CASSLFSRYEQYF
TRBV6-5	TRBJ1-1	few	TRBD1	TGTGCCAGCAGTAAACCGGGACAGGGGAACACTGAAGCTTTCTTT	CASSKPGQGNTEAFF
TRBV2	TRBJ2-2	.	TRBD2	TGTGCCAGCAGTGGCCTAGCGGGGGATACCGGGGAGCTGTTTTTT	CASSGLAGDTGELFF
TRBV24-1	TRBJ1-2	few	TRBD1	TGTGCCACCAGTGAGCGGGACAGGTTCTATGGCTACACCTTC	CATSERDRFYGYTF
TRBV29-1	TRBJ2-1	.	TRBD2	TGCAGCGTATCCGGGACTAGCGGGGGCAGCTCCTACAATGAGCAGTTCTTC	CSVSGTSGGSSYNEQFF
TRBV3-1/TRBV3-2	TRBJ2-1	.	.	TGTGCCAGCAGCCAACCTAGCGTCCCCAATGAGCAGTTCTTC	CASSQPSVPNEQFF
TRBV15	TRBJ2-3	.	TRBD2	TGTGCCACCAGCAGAGGCCGGCGACTAGCGGGAGGTGTGGGCACAGATACGCAGTATTTT	CATSRGRRLAGGVGTDTQYF
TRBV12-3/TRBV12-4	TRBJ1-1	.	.	TGTGCCAGCAGTTTTAGTAGAAACACTGAAGCTTTCTTT	CASSFSRNTEAFF
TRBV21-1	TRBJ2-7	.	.	TGTGCCAGCAGCCTCGTCGTGGCAGCGCCCTACGAGCAGTACTTC	CASSLVVAAPYEQYF
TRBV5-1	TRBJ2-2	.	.	TGCGCCAGCAGCTTGCAGCAGGGGCCCGGGGAGCTGTTTTTT	CASSLQQGPGELFF
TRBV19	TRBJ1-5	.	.	TGTGCCAGTAGTATACAAAATCAGCCCCAGCATTTT	CASSIQNQPQHF
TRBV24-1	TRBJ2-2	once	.	TGTGCCACCAGTGACCCTACGAGGAACACCGGGGAGCTGTTTTTT	CATSDPTRNTGELFF
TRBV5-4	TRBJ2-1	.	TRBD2	TGTGCCAGCAGCTTGGGTTCGGGGGGGGCCTACAATGAGCAGTTCTTC	CASSLGSGGAYNEQFF
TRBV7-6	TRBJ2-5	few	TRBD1	TGTGCCAGCAGCTCAGACAGGGCAGAGACCCAGTACTTC	CASSSDRAETQYF
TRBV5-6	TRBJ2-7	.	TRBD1	TGTGCCAGCAGCTCTCCCGGGACAGTCTACGAGCAGTACTTC	CASSSPGTVYEQYF
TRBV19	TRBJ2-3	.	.	TGTGCCAGTAGTAAATATGGGGACACCCTCACAGATACGCAGTATTTT	CASSKYGDTLTDTQYF
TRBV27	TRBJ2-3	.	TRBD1	TGTGCCAGCAGTCCAGGGACAGGGTCTAGCACAGATACGCAGTATTTT	CASSPGTGSSTDTQYF
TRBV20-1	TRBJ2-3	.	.	TGCAGTGCCGGGGGATTTGATACGCAGTATTTT	CSAGGFDTQYF
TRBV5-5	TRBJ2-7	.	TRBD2	TGTGCCAGCAGCTTGGGAGTGGCTAGCGGGAGGCCCCTCGAGCAGTACTTC	CASSLGVASGRPLEQYF
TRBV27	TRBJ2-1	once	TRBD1	TGTGCCAGCAGTTCCCCTCGGGGCTTGAGGGGGCTTTCCTACAATGAGCAGTTCTTC	CASSSPRGLRGLSYNEQFF
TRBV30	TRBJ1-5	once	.	TGTGCCTGGAGTGTTGGGGGCACCGCTCAGCCCCAGCATTTT	CAWSVGGTAQPQHF
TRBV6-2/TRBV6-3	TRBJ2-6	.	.	TGTGCCAGCAGTTACGGGCAGGGAAAGGCCTCTGGGGCCAACGTCCTGACTTTC	CASSYGQGKASGANVLTF
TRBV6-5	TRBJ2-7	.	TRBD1	TGTGCCATCTCGCCCGGGACAGGGTATTACGAGCAGTACTTC	CAISPGTGYYEQYF
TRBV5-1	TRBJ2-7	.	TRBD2	TGCGCCAGCAGCTCTCAGGCCCTAGCGGGGGATCCTTACGAGCAGTACTTC	CASSSQALAGDPYEQYF
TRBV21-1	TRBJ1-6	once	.	TGTGCCAGCAGGTCGGGGTGTTCACCCCTCCACTTT	CASRSGCSPLHF
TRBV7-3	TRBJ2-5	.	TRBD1	TGTGCCAGCAGCCCCGACAGGGGGCAAAAATTGTACTTC	CASSPDRGQKLYF
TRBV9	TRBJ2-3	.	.	TGTGCCAGCAGCCCAAAGTGGACAACTAGCACAGATACGCAGTATTTT	CASSPKWTTSTDTQYF
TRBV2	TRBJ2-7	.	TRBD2	TGTGCCAGCAATTTAGGGGCGGGGGGAGACGAGCAGTACTTC	CASNLGAGGDEQYF
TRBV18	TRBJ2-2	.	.	TGTGCCAGCTCACCACATGAGACTCCGAACACCGGGGAGCTGTTTTTT	CASSPHETPNTGELFF
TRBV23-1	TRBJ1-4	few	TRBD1	TGCGCCAGCAGTCGTGGGACAGGCGTCGCAACTAATGAAAAACTGTTTTTT	CASSRGTGVATNEKLFF
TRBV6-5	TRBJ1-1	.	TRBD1	TGTGCCACCCCCCGGGGCAGGGGGTCTGAAGCTTTCTTT	CATPRGRGSEAFF
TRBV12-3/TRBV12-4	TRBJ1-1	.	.	TGTGCCAGCAGGGGAGGTGGGCCTGAAGCTTTCTTT	CASRGGGPEAFF
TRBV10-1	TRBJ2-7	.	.	TGCGCCAGCAGTGCGGCGGGTTCCTACGAGCAGTACTTC	CASSAAGSYEQYF
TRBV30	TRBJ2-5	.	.	TGTGCCTGGAGTGTATATCCAGGGGCTGGAGAGACCCAGTACTTC	CAWSVYPGAGETQYF
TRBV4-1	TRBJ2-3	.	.	TGCGCCAGCAGCCAAGATAGGGGCCTCACAGATACGCAGTATTTT	CASSQDRGLTDTQYF
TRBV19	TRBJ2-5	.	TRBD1	TGTGCCAGTAGTATTTGGAAGGGACAGCAAGAGACCCAGTACTTC	CASSIWKGQQETQYF
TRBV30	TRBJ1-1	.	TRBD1	TGTGCCTGGAGTGCTATCGGGGACAGAGCTTTCTTT	CAWSAIGDRAFF
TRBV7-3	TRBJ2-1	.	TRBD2	TGTGCCAGCAGCCTAGGGACTAGCAGTGAGCAGTTCTTC	CASSLGTSSEQFF
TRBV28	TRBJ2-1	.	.	TGTGCCAGCACCACAACCTCGGGGCAGGGAGGCTATGAGCAGTTCTTC	CASTTTSGQGGYEQFF
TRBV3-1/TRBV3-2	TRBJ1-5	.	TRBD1	TGTGCCAGCAGCCCGGGACAGGGCAATCAGCCCCAGCATTTT	CASSPGQGNQPQHF
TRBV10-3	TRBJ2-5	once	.	TGTGCCTCAGGGGGGGGACAGGTACAAGAGACCCAGTACTTC	CASGGGQVQETQYF
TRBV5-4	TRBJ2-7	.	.	TGTGCCAGCAGCTGGAGCCCGGTAAACGAGCAGTACTTC	CASSWSPVNEQYF
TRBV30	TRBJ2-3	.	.	TGTGCTGGCGGGGCCCCGGGTTTAGGTACGCAGTATTTT	CAGGAPGLGTQYF
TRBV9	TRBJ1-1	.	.	TGTGCCAGCAGCGTGAGGGTGGCGGACACTGAAGCTTTCTTT	CASSVRVADTEAFF
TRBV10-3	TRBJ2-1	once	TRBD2	TGTGCCACCTCGACCGGGACTAGCGGAAACAATGAGCAGTTCTTC	CATSTGTSGNNEQFF
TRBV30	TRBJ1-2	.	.	TGTGCCTGGTGGAGATCACCCGACTCCCTTGCTGGGTACACCTTC	CAWWRSPDSLAGYTF
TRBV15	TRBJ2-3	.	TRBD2	TGTGCCACCAGCGGCCGGGAGGCCACAAACGAGGATACGCAGTATTTT	CATSGREATNEDTQYF
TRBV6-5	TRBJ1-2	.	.	TGTGCCAGCTCACCGGGGGGCGACTATGGCTACACCTTC	CASSPGGDYGYTF
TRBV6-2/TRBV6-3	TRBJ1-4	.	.	TGTGCCAGCAGTTTTGGAGTCGGGGGTGAAAAACTGTTTTTT	CASSFGVGGEKLFF